One T cell receptor (beta chain) is described in this entry. Its antigen is currently unknown. Mouse gene names and germline throughout. Read data end 1 residue before the CDR3 end; the end is taken from the germline J gene. The identical CDR3 is also encoded by other nucleotide sequences in the sample. Germline CDR1 NNHNN, CDR2 SYGAGS (reference sequence). V lost 5 bases and J lost 6; bases outside the gene matches: 1. This CDR3 has 12 amino acids. This record comes from a study of tissue T cells after allogeneic stem cell transplantation. Study observations and caveats: Few T cell clones were shared across patients, but motif clusters showed tissue-specific shared signatures.

Repertoires were generated with immunoSEQ multiplex PCR, while TCRdb's copy carries only in-frame clones and drops some. This sample has 45,000 to 50,000 clones, with over 65% found just once. The sequenced sample was sorted cells pooled from one or two spleens. V usage is TRBV13-2 and J usage is TRBJ2-5; 9 positions agree with TRBD2. The sequence came from a pool of C57BL/6 mice in good health. CDR3 bases read: TGTGCCAGCGGAGACTGGGGGGACACCCAGTAC. Translation gives CASGDWGDTQY. The entire CDR3 is CASGDWGDTQYF.